The source of this T cell receptor beta chain is a study of cytomegalovirus exposure and HLA in healthy donors (dated by TCRdb to 2015 to 2018). About the investigation overall: An earlier analysis of approximately 550 of the donors reported 250 to 300 Gb of sequence data and more than 90 million unique TCR beta sequences from about 200 million T cells. An early release that covered some 630 HLA-typed donors contained about 300 gigabases of sequencing data and about 84 million unique TCR sequences. The genetic ancestry cluster associated with self-reported Caucasian donors included roughly 84% of the roughly 410 genotyped donors. The study aimed to test whether cataloging public T cell receptors could reveal signatures of past pathogen exposure. The study used immunosequencing to profile the T cell repertoires of under 700 subjects and linked those repertoires to cytomegalovirus serostatus. A separate validation cohort of approximately 130 different subjects was used in addition to the roughly 640-subject first cohort. The study combined high-throughput TCR immunosequencing, statistical association of individual TCRs with disease status, and machine learning to predict cytomegalovirus infection status. To study patterns of TCR occurrence, a later analysis re-analyzed previously published TCR beta repertoires from 700 or so donors and added high-resolution HLA genotyping. In the later analysis, no new phenotypic data were used to find candidate immune exposures; instead, reliance was placed on TCR beta sequences and their occurrence across donors. An earlier analysis of fewer than 700 of the donors applied high-throughput TCR beta sequencing to assess whether each TCR beta V gene segment acted as functional or pseudogenic. Alongside the repertoire data, information on donor age, sex, ethnicity and CMV serostatus was compiled. A later genetic analysis used genome-wide SNP genotypes for about three fifths of the 666 donors, treating that subset as a discovery cohort. Every repertoire in the discovery cohort had been generated on one and the same sequencing platform. HLA typing covered class I and class II loci at four-digit resolution. Typing coverage differed by locus: A, B, C, DRB1 and DQB1 were typed in about 620-630 donors, DQA1 in 500 to 550, DPA1 in 600 to 610, and DPB1 in 450 to 480. About five DR-DQ haplotypes were handled as single units for association and clustering, since linkage in the cohort was strong. Among roughly 370 genotyped donors of the cohort, an average of around 240,000 unique TCR beta nucleotide sequences were sequenced per donor, around 20% of them non-productive. Beyond this particular receptor, the publication reports: In a later genetic analysis, a missense DCLRE1C variant was associated with V-gene and J-gene trimming of TCR beta chains, and the association was replicated in an independent cohort. Compared with the approximately 720-donor mean, donors in an Asian-associated ancestry cluster had fewer N-insertions in productive TCRs, according to a later genetic analysis. In an earlier analysis of over 550 of the donors, most TCR beta V segments were observed in productive rearrangements about 90% or about 30% of the time, broadly matching IMGT annotations. The sequencing pipeline was judged likely to have produced a cluster of highly shared sequence variants as a technical artifact. A further reported finding was that TCR beta sequences accurately predicted the HLA-A and HLA-B alleles for most subjects in the first cohort. According to the authors, the approach could potentially be generalized to other disease states and immunological phenotypes. A later analysis reported that several top co-occurrence clusters appeared linked to parvovirus B19, influenza, CMV and Epstein-Barr virus. Some IMGT-functional V segments, including TRBV6-2 and TRBV6-3, could not be told apart with the 87-base-pair reads, so those segments were excluded. CMV serostatus was the only immune exposure information available for the cohort. While some public TCRs were present in many individuals, most TCR sequences turned up only very rarely across donors. Presence/absence analyses assumed roughly uniform sequencing depth across donors, an assumption that may not hold. Over 15 rarely observed V segments, including chromosome 9 orphons, were excluded from the earlier analysis of several hundred of the donors because counts were too low. In a later analysis, around 17,000 TCR beta sequences were associated with specific HLA alleles at a false discovery rate of 0.05. When HLA alleles, especially DR and DQ, strongly co-occurred, attributing TCR associations to individual alleles was difficult. In a later analysis, TCR association rates were found to vary across HLA loci, with the most associated TCRs seen for DRB1 alleles and the fewest for HLA-C alleles. The cohort was sequenced for TCR beta chains only, and without alpha or paired-chain data the features that could be detected were limited. Correlated functional status among segregating V segments might reflect linkage disequilibrium, but an unknown experimental factor could not be ruled out. In a later analysis, HLA-associated TCR beta chains showed more clonal expansion and lower generation probabilities than non-associated chains that were equally common. In vitro tests confirmed that a few of the cytomegalovirus-associated TCR beta chains recognize cytomegalovirus antigens. According to a later analysis, most CMV-associated TCR beta chains appeared to be HLA-restricted, and the HLA associations seemed to be driven largely by CMV exposure. The study listed approximately 150 TCR beta chains as associated with cytomegalovirus. In both the original and validation cohorts, the classifier was reported to diagnose cytomegalovirus status with high specificity and sensitivity. Because some donors lacked HLA typing at each locus, the association tests relied only on the typed subset.

The cohort consisted of approximately 670 healthy bone marrow donors. Cohort members were all nominally healthy when sampled, although unrecorded immune exposures were likely present. The donor was CMV seronegative and was included in the group of a few hundred seronegative cohort members. A peripheral blood sample was provided by each donor, and peripheral blood mononuclear cells were used for TCR beta sequencing. Genomic DNA was extracted from the blood cell samples with the Qiagen DNeasy Blood Extraction Kit. This clone was counted a few times. It lacks a known antigen. It has no much larger one-base neighbor in the sample; base qualities were not kept. Library method: the immunoSEQ multiplex PCR assay. A mixture of 60 forward primers for TCR Vbeta segments and 13 reverse primers for TCR Jbeta segments was used in the multiplex PCR. The CDR3 region of rearranged TCR beta genes was amplified from genomic DNA with a multiplex PCR assay. The amplified TCR beta libraries were sequenced on the Illumina HiSeq System as 87-base-pair reads. The authors' pipeline ran thus. In a later analysis, 70 million to 95 million unique TCR beta chains were counted across the 500 to 700 repertoires, and roughly 11 million of these chains were shared by at least two donors. Raw reads were error-corrected and collapsed into unique sequences with a nearest-neighbor algorithm that merged closely related sequences to remove PCR and sequencing errors. To assign V, D and J gene segments, CDR3 sequences were aligned to IMGT reference sequences. For a sequence to be retained, a match of at least six nucleotides to both a V gene segment and a J gene segment was required. A rearrangement counted as productive if the CDR3 had no stop codons and remained in frame with V and J, and every other rearrangement counted as non-productive. Following IMGT convention, CDR3 was defined as the stretch from the second conserved V-encoded cysteine to the conserved J-encoded phenylalanine. The earlier analysis of 587 of the donors excluded sequences that lacked an unambiguous match to a single V gene segment. An earlier analysis of under 750 of the donors called V segments functional above 56.7% productive rearrangements and segregating when the between-donor standard deviation exceeded 5%. A statistical classification framework was built for diagnosing cytomegalovirus status from the catalog of TCR beta chain sequences. In a later analysis, V and J genes were assigned by comparing TCR nucleotide sequences against IMGT/GENE-DB human TR gene sequences. A later analysis assigned CDR3 sequences and most-parsimonious VDJ recombination scenarios with the TCRdist pipeline. In a later analysis, each TCR beta chain was defined by its CDR3 amino acid sequence together with its V-gene family, and reads without a unique V-gene family were excluded. A later analysis removed 500 to 600 highly shared, low-generation-probability nucleotide sequences to deal with suspected cross-contamination and a sequencing artifact. In a later analysis, a clonal expansion index for each public chain was calculated from normalized within-repertoire ranks of inferred template counts. In a later analysis, generation probabilities were computed using a VDJ recombination model fitted to out-of-frame rearrangements, and the results were checked against IGoR. In a later analysis, TCR-TCR, TCR-HLA and TCR-CMV co-occurrence was scored with hypergeometric tests, and a repertoire-size bias correction was applied to TCR pairs. To estimate false discovery rates, a later analysis permuted the HLA or CMV assignments 20 times. In a later analysis, co-occurring TCRs were grouped with DBSCAN, and TCRdist sequence similarity was added when clustering was performed within HLA-allele-positive subsets. Repertoires with fewer than 30,000 or more than 120,000 public chains, plus five repertoires with anomalous nucleotide sharing, were excluded from co-occurrence clustering. Drawn from immuneACCESS, this table holds only the in-frame rearrangements with V and J called that TCRdb kept. Clones are partly lost; checked studies trace under half to an unresolved V gene and leave the rest unexplained. D and trimming were read from the DNA, whereas the V and J calls and clone size are those reported in that table. This sample has under 200,000 clones in its table, and over 60% of those were observed once. The leading ten clones occupy around 2.8% of the sample.

In the germline V gene, CDR1 corresponds to SGDLS and CDR2 to YYNGEE. V lost 7 bases and J lost 4 bases, and the count of bases not matched to a germline gene is 10. Inclusive of the bounding cysteine and phenylalanine, the CDR3 is 15 residues long. Only the CDR3 part of the read is kept: 45 bases, read in frame from the first base. The receptor comes from a woman aged 25-40 years in good health and CMV-seronegative. Sequencing was performed on PBMCs. Recombination connected TRBV9 to TRBJ2-3, with 9 bases matching TRBD2. The DNA is TGTGCCAGCTCACTAGCGGGCTGGGGGGCAGATACGCAGTATTTT. Its protein reads: CASSLAGWGADTQYF. Reference TRBV9 and TRBJ2-3 genes cover what lies past the CDR3, so the full variable domain is DSGVTQTPKHLITATGQRVTLRCSPRSGDLSVYWYQQSLDQGLQFLIQYYNGEERAKGNILERFSAQQFPDLHSELNLSSLELGDSALYFCASSLAGWGADTQYFGPGTRLTVL.